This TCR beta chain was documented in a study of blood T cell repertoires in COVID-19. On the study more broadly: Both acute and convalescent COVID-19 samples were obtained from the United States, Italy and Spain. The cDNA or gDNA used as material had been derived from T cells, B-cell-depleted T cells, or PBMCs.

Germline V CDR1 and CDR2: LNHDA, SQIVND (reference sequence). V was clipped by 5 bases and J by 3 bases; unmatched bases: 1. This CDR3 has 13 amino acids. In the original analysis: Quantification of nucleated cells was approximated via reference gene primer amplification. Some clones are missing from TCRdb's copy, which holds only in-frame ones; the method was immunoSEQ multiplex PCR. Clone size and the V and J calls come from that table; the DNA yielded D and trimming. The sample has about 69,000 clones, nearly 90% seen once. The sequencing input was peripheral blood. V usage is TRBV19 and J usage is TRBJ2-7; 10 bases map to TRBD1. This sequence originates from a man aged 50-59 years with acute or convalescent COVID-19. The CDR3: CASSRTGGYEQYF. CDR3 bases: TGTGCCAGTAGTCGGACAGGGGGCTACGAGCAGTACTTC.